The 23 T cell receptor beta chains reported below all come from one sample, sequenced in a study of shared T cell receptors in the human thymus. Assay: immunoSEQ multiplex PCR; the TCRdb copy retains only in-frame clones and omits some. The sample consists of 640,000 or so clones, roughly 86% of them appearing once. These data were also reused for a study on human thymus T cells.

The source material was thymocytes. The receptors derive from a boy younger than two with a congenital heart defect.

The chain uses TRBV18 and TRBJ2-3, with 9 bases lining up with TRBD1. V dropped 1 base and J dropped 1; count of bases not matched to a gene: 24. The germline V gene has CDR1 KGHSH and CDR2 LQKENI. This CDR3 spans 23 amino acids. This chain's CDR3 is CASSPQKSDRTGEEVERTDTQYF. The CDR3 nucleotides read TGTGCCAGCTCACCACAAAAAAGCGACCGGACAGGGGAAGAGGTGGAACGCACAGATACGCAGTATTTT.

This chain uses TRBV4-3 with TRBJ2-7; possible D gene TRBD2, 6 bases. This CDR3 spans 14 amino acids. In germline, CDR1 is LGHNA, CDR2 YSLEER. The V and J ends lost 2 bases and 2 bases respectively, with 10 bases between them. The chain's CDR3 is CASSQRAGPYEQYF. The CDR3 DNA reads TGCGCCAGCAGCCAAAGGGCGGGGCCCTACGAGCAGTACTTC.

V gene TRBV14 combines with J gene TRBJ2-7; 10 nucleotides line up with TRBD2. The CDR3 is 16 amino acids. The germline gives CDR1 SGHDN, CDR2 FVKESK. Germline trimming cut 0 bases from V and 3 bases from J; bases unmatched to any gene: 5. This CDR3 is CASSQDGGLADYEQYF. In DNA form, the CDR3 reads TGTGCCAGCAGCCAAGATGGTGGACTAGCGGACTACGAGCAGTACTTC.

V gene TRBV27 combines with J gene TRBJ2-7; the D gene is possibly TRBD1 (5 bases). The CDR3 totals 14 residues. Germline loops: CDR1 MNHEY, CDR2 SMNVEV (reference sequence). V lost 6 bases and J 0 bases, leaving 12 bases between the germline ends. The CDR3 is CASRVTARSYEQYF. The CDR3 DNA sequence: TGTGCCAGCAGAGTGACAGCGCGCTCCTACGAGCAGTACTTC.

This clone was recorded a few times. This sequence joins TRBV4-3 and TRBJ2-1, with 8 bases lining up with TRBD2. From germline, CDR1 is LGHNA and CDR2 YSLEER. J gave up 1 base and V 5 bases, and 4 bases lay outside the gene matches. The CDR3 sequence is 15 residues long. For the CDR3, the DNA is TGCGCCAGCAGCGGTCCGGGGGGGTCCTACAATGAGCAGTTCTTC. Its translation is CASSGPGGSYNEQFF.

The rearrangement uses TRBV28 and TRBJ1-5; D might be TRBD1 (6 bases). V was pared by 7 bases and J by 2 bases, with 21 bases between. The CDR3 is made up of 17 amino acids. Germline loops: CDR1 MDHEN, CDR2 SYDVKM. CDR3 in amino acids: CASTPPAGVRGNQPQHF. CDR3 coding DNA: TGTGCCAGCACCCCTCCGGCAGGGGTACGGGGCAATCAGCCCCAGCATTTT.

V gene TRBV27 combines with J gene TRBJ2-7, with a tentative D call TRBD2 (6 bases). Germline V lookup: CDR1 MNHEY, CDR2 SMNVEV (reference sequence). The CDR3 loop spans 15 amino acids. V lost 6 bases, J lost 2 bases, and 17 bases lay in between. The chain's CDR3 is CASSPPGRDPYEQYF. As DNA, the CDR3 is TGTGCCAGCAGCCCTCCGGGGCGGGACCCCTACGAGCAGTACTTC.

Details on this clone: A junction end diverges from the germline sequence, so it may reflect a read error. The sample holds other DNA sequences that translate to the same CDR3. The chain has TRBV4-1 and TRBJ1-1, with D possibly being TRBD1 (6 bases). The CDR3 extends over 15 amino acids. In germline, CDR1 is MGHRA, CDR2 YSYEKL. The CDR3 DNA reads TGCGCCAGCAGCCACAGGACAGCCTCGAACACTGAAGCCTTCTTT. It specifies CASSHRTASNTEAFF.

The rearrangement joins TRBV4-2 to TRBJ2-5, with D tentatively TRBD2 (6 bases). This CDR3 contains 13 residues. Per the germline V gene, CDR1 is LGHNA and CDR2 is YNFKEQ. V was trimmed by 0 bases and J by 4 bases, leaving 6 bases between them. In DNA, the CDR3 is TGTGCCAGCAGCCAAGAGGGACTAGAGACCCAGTACTTC. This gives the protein CASSQEGLETQYF.

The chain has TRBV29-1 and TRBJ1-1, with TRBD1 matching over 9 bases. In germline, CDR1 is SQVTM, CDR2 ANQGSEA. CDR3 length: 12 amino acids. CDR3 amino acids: CSTTGGNTEAFF. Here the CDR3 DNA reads TGCAGTACGACAGGGGGGAACACTGAAGCTTTCTTT.

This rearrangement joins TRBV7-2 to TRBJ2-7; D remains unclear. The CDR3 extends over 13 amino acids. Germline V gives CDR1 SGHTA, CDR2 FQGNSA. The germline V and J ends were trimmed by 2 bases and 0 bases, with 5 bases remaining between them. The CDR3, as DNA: TGTGCCAGCAGCTTAATGAGCTCCTACGAGCAGTACTTC. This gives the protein CASSLMSSYEQYF.

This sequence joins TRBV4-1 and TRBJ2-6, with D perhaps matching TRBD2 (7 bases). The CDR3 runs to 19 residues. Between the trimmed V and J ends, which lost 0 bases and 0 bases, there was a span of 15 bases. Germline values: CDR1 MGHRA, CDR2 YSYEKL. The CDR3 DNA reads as TGCGCCAGCAGCCAAGATTGGGGGGGCCCTAGCTCTGGGGCCAACGTCCTGACTTTC. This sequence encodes CASSQDWGGPSSGANVLTF.

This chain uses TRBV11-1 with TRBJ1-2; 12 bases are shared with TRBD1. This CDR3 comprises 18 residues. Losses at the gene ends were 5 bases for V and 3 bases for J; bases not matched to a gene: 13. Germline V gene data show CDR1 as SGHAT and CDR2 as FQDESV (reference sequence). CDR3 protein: CASSPRGQGARSDYGYTF. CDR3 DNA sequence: TGTGCCAGCAGCCCTCGGGGACAGGGGGCGCGGTCGGACTATGGCTACACCTTC. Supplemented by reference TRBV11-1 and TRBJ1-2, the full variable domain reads EAEVAQSPRYKITEKSQAVAFWCDPISGHATLYWYRQILGQGPELLVQFQDESVVDDSQLPKDRFSAERLKGVDSTLKIQPAELGDSAMYLCASSPRGQGARSDYGYTFGSGTRLTVV.

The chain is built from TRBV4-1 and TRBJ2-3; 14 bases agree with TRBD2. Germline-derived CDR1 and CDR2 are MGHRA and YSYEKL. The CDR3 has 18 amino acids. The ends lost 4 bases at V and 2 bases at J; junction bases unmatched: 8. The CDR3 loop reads CASSLGLAGVLITDTQYF. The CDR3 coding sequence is TGCGCCAGCAGCCTGGGACTAGCGGGAGTTTTGATCACAGATACGCAGTATTTT.

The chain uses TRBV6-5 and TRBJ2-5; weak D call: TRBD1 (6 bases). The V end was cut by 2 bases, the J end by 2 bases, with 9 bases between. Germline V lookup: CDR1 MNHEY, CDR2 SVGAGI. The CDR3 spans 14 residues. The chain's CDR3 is CASSYRTDQETQYF. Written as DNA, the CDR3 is TGTGCCAGCAGTTACAGGACAGATCAAGAGACCCAGTACTTC.

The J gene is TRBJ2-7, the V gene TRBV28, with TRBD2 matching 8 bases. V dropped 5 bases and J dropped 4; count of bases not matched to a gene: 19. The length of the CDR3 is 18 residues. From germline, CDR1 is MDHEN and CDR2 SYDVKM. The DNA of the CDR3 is TGTGCCAGCAGTCCCCCCCCGCGGAGCGGGAGACTCGTTTACGAGCAGTACTTC. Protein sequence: CASSPPPRSGRLVYEQYF.

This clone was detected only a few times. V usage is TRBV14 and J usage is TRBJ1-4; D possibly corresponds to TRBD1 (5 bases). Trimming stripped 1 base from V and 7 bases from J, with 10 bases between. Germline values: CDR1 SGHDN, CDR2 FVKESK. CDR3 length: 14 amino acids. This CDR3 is CASSQVRGSEKLFF. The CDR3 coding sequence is TGTGCCAGCAGCCAAGTTCGGGGGAGTGAAAAACTGTTTTTT.

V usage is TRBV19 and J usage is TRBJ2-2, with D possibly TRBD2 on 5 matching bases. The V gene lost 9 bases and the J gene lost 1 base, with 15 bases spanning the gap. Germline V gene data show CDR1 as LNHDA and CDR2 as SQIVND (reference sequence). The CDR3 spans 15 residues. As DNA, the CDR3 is TGTGCCAGCACGCGGGTGACCGAGAACACCGGGGAGCTGTTTTTT. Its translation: CASTRVTENTGELFF.

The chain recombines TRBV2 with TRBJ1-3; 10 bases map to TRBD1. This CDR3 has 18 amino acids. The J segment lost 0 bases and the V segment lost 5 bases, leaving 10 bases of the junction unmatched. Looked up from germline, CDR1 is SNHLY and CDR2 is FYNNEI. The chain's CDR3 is CASSIQTGGLSSGNTIYF. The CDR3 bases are TGTGCCAGCAGTATCCAGACAGGGGGCCTAAGCTCTGGAAACACCATATATTTT.

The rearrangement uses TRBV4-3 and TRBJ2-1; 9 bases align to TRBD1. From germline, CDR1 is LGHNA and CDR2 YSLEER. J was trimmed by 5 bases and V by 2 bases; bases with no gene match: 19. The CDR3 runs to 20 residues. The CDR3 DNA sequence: TGCGCCAGCAGCCAACTCATAAATGGAACCGGGACAGGGATCCACAATGAGCAGTTCTTC. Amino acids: CASSQLINGTGTGIHNEQFF.

The CDR3 protein is CASSLGDPAGGYTF. The CDR3 DNA sequence: TGCGCCAGCAGCTTAGGAGACCCTGCGGGTGGCTACACCTTC. The genes are TRBV5-1 and TRBJ1-2; D uncertain. The CDR3 sequence is 14 residues long. V lost 2 bases and J lost 7, with 15 bases in between. Germline CDR1 reads SGHRS; CDR2 reads YFSETQ.

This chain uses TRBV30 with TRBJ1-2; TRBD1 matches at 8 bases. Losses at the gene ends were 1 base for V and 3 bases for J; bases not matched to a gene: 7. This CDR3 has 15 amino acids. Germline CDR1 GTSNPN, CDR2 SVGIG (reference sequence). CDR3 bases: TGTGCCTGGAGTGCAGAAGAGACAGGGGACTATGGCTACACCTTC. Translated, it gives CAWSAEETGDYGYTF.

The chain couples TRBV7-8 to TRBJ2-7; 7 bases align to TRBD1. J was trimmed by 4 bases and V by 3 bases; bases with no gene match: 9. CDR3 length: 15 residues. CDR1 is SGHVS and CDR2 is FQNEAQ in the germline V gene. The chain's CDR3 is CASSLTGWRMYEQYF. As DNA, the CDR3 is TGTGCCAGCAGCTTGACAGGGTGGCGGATGTACGAGCAGTACTTC.